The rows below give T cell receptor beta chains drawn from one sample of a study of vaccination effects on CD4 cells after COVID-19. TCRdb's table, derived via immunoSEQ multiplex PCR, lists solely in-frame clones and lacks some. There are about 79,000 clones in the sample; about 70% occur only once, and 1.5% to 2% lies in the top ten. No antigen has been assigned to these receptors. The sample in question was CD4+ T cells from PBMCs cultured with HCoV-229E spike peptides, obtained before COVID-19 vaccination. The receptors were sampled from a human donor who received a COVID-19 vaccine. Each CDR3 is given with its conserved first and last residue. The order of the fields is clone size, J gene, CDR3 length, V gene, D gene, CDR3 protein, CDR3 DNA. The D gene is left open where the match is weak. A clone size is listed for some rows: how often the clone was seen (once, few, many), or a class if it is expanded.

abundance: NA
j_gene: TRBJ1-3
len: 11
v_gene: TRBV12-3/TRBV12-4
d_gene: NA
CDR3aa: CALRQGNTIYF
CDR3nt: TGTGCCCTCCGCCAGGGAAACACCATATATTTT

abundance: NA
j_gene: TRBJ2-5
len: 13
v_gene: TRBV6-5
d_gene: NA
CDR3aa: CASRGGGGETQYF
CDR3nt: TGTGCCAGCAGGGGAGGGGGGGGTGAGACCCAGTACTTC

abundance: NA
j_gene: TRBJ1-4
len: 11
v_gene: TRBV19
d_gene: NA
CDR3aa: CARRPGIKLFF
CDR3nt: TGTGCCAGACGCCCTGGGATAAAGCTGTTTTTT

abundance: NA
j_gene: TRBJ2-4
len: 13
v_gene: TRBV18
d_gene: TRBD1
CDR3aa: CASSRQGQNIQYF
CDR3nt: TGTGCCAGCTCACGACAGGGGCAAAACATTCAGTACTTC

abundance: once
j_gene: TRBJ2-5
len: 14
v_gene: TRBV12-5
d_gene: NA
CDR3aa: CASGAGTEYETQYF
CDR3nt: TGTGCTAGTGGGGCCGGGACGGAATATGAGACCCAGTACTTC

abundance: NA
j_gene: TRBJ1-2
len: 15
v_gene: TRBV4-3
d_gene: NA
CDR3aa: CASSLGRDGNYGYTF
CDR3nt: TGCGCCAGCAGCCTAGGAAGGGACGGCAACTATGGCTACACCTTC

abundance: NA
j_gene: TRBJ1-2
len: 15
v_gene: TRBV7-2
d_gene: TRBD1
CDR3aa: CASSQLTGGVYGYTF
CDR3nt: TGTGCCAGCAGCCAGCTGACAGGGGGCGTCTATGGCTACACCTTC

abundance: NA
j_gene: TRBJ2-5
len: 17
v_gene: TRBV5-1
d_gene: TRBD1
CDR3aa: CASSSGPGQGTQETQYF
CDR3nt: TGCGCCAGCAGCTCGGGCCCGGGACAGGGGACCCAAGAGACCCAGTACTTC

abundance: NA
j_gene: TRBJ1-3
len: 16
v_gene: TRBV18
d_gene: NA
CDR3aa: CASSSSLQSSGNTIYF
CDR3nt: TGTGCCAGCTCATCAAGTCTACAGAGCTCTGGAAACACCATATATTTT

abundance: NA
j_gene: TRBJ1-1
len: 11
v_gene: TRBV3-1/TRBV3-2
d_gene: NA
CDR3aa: CASSQATEAFF
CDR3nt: TGTGCCAGCAGCCAAGCCACTGAAGCTTTCTTT

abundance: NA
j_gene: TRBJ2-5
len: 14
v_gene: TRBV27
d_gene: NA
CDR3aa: CASSPASGWETQYF
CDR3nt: TGTGCCAGCAGTCCTGCTTCTGGGTGGGAGACCCAGTACTTC

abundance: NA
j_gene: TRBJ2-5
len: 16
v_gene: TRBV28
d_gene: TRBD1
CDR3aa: CASSRTGTGRKEAQYF
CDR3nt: TGTGCCAGCAGTAGAACCGGGACAGGGCGAAAAGAGGCCCAGTACTTC

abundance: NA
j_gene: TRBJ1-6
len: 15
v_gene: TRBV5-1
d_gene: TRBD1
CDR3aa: CASSRDSSYNSPLHF
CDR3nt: TGCGCCAGCAGCAGGGACAGCTCCTATAATTCACCCCTCCACTTT

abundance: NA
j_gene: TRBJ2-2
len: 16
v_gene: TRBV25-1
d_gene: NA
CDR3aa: CASSARVTANTGELFF
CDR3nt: TGTGCCAGCAGTGCCAGGGTCACCGCGAACACCGGGGAGCTGTTTTTT

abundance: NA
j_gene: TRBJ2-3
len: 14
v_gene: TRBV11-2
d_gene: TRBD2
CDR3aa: CASSFELAVDTQYF
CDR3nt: TGTGCCAGCAGCTTTGAACTAGCGGTAGATACGCAGTATTTT

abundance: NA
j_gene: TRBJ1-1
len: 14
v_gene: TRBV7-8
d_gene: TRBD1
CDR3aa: CASSLRRQGEEAFF
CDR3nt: TGTGCCAGCAGCTTAAGACGACAGGGAGAAGAAGCTTTCTTT

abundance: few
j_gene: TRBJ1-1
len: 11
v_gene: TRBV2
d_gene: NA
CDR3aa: CASSAQGEAFF
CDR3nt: TGTGCCAGCAGTGCCCAGGGGGAAGCTTTCTTT

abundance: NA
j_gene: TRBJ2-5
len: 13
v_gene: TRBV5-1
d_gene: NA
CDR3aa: CASTEGSGETQYF
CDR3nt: TGCGCCAGCACGGAGGGGTCAGGGGAGACCCAGTACTTC

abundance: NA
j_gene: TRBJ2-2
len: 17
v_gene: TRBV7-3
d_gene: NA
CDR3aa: CASSSPIGASWTGELFF
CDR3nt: TGTGCCAGCAGCTCCCCCATCGGGGCCAGTTGGACCGGGGAGCTGTTTTTT

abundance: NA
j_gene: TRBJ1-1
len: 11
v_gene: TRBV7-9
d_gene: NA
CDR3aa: CASSRNTEAFF
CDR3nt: TGTGCCAGCAGCAGGAACACTGAAGCTTTCTTT

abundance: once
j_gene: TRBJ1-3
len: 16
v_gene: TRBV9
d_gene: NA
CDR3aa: CASSASQGFAGNTIYF
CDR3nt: TGTGCCAGCAGCGCCTCACAGGGATTCGCAGGAAACACCATATATTTT

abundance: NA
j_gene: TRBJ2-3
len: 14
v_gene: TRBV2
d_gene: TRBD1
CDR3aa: CASNQQGASDTQYF
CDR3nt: TGTGCCAGCAATCAACAGGGGGCCTCAGATACGCAGTATTTT

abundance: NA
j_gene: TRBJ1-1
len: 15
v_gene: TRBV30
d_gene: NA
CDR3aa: CAWDRLPPMNTEAFF
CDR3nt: TGTGCCTGGGACAGACTCCCACCCATGAACACTGAAGCTTTCTTT

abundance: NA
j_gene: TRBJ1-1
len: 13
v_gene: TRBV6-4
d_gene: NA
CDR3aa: CASSVNGNTEAFF
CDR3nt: TGTGCCAGCAGTGTGAACGGGAACACTGAAGCTTTCTTT

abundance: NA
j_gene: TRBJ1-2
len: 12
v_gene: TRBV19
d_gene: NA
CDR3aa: CASSTDNYGYTF
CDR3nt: TGTGCCAGTAGTACAGACAACTATGGCTACACCTTC

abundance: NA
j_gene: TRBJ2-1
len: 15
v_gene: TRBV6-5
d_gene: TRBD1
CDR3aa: CASSYSGQGGNEQFF
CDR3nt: TGTGCCAGCAGTTACTCGGGACAGGGCGGCAATGAGCAGTTCTTC

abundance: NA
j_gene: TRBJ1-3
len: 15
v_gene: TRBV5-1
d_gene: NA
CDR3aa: CASSLAQGSGNTIYF
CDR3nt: TGCGCCAGCAGCTTGGCCCAGGGCTCTGGAAACACCATATATTTT

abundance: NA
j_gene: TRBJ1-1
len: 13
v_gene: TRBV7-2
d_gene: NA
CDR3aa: CASSLRKTDEAFF
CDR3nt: TGTGCCAGCAGCCTTCGGAAGACGGATGAAGCTTTCTTT

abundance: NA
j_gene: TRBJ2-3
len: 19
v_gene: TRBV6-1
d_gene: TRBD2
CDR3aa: CASSEGPQRGAGRADTQYF
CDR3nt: TGTGCCAGCAGTGAGGGCCCCCAGCGGGGGGCCGGTAGGGCAGATACGCAGTATTTT

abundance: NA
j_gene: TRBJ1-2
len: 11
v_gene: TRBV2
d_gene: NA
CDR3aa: CASSRQYGYTF
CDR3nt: TGTGCCAGCAGCCGACAGTACGGCTACACCTTC

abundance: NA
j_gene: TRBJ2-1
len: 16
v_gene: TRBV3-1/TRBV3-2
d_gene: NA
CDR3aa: CASSRQTGLAYNEQFF
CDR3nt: TGTGCCAGCAGCCGACAGACGGGACTTGCCTACAATGAGCAGTTCTTC

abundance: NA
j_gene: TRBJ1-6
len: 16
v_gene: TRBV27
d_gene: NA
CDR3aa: CASAKTGASYNSPLHF
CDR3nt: TGTGCCAGCGCGAAGACGGGAGCCTCCTATAATTCACCCCTCCACTTT

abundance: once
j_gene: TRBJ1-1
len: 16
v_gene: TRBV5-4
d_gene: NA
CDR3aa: CASSSHKTVLNTEAFF
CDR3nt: TGTGCCAGCAGCTCACATAAGACAGTCCTGAACACTGAAGCTTTCTTT

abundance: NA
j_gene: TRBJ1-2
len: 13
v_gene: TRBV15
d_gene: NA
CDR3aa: CATSTDGNYGYTF
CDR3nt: TGTGCCACCTCTACGGACGGAAACTATGGCTACACCTTC

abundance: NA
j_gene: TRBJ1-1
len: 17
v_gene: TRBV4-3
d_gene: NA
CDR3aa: CASSQDLGRGPGTEAFF
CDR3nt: TGCGCCAGCAGCCAAGATCTCGGGAGGGGCCCAGGCACTGAAGCTTTCTTT

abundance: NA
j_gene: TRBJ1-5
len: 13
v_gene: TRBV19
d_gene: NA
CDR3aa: CASRRNSNQPQHF
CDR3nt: TGTGCCAGTAGACGGAATAGCAATCAGCCCCAGCATTTT

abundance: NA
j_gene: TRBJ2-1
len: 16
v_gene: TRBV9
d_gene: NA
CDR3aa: CASSVGGALGYNEQFF
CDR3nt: TGTGCCAGCAGCGTAGGGGGGGCCCTTGGCTACAATGAGCAGTTCTTC

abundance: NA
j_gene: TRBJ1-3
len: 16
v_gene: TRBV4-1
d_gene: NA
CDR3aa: CASSHRVGGSGNTIYF
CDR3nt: TGCGCCAGCAGCCACCGAGTCGGAGGCTCTGGAAACACCATATATTTT

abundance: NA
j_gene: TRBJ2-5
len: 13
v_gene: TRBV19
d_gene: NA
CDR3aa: CASRSGPGETQYF
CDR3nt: TGTGCCAGTAGGTCCGGCCCGGGAGAGACCCAGTACTTC

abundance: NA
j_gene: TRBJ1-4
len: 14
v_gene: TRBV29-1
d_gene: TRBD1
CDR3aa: CSVDPPGQREKLFF
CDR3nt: TGCAGCGTTGACCCCCCGGGACAGAGGGAAAAACTGTTTTTT

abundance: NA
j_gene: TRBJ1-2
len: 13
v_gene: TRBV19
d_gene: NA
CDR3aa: CASSPRGDYGYTF
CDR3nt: TGTGCCAGTAGCCCTAGGGGGGACTATGGCTACACCTTC

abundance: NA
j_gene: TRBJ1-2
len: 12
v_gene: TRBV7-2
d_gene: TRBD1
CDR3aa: CASSVDRGGYTF
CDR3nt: TGTGCCAGCAGCGTAGACAGGGGCGGCTACACCTTC

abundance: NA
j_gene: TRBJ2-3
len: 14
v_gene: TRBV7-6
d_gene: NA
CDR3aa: CASSLYGTGDTQYF
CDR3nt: TGTGCCAGCAGCTTATATGGTACGGGAGATACGCAGTATTTT

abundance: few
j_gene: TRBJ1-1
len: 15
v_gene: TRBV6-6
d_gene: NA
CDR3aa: CASSYPQESRAEAFF
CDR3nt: TGTGCCAGCAGTTACCCACAAGAGAGCCGGGCTGAAGCTTTCTTT

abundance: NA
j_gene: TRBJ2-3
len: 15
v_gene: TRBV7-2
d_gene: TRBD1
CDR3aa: CASSSRQGWADTQYF
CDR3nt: TGTGCCAGCAGCTCGCGACAGGGTTGGGCAGATACGCAGTATTTT